A single sample is the source of the 20 T cell receptor beta chains below, sequenced in a study of shared clonotypes between healthy human individuals. The table came from immunoSEQ multiplex PCR; TCRdb's copy has only in-frame clones and leaves some out. The profile shows some 360,000 clones, over 70% of them singletons. Sequencing input: memory CD4+ T cells sorted from blood. Specified subset: CD45RA-negative fraction. These receptors were collected from a man between 25 and 39 years old in good health.

The V and J genes are TRBV2 and TRBJ1-5; D remains ambiguous. The CDR3 sequence is 14 residues long. CDR1 is SNHLY and CDR2 is FYNNEI in the germline V gene. V lost 5 bases and J lost 5, with 13 bases in between. The CDR3 DNA sequence: TGTGCCAGCAGTCTGGCGGGGAGGGATCAGCCCCAGCATTTT. This codes for CASSLAGRDQPQHF.

V is TRBV4-1 and J is TRBJ2-7; D may be TRBD1 (5 bases). CDR3 length: 16 amino acids. Trimming left V 1 base short and J 5 bases short, with 18 bases between. Per germline, CDR1 MGHRA and CDR2 YSYEKL. CDR3 region: CASSQGLISDSHEQYF. The CDR3 DNA reads TGCGCCAGCAGCCAAGGCCTTATCTCCGACAGTCACGAGCAGTACTTC.

CDR3 sequence reads: CASSPQGGAGELFF. The CDR3 DNA reads TGTGCCAGCAGCCCGCAGGGAGGAGCCGGGGAGCTGTTTTTT. J is TRBJ2-2 and V is TRBV7-2; D may be TRBD2 (6 bases). The CDR3 consists of 14 residues. V lost 5 bases and J lost 6, with 13 bases in between. Germline V gives CDR1 SGHTA, CDR2 FQGNSA.

The count of this clone is one. The genes are TRBV18 and TRBJ1-5; D unresolved. V lost 5 bases and J lost 3, with 8 bases in between. Germline values: CDR1 KGHSH, CDR2 LQKENI. The CDR3 has 13 residues. CDR3 nucleotide sequence: TGTGCCAGCTCAGGGCAGGTCAATCAGCCCCAGCATTTT. Translation gives CASSGQVNQPQHF.

The chain employs TRBV5-4 and TRBJ2-5; the D gene is possibly TRBD1 (6 bases). The CDR3 extends over 14 amino acids. V was trimmed by 2 bases and J by 2 bases, leaving 10 bases between them. The V gene's germline CDR1 is SGHNT and CDR2 YYREEE (reference sequence). As DNA, the CDR3 is TGTGCCAGCAGCTTCCAGGGGATACAAGAGACCCAGTACTTC. Amino acids: CASSFQGIQETQYF.

The table lists this clone with a few counts. The genes are TRBV19 and TRBJ2-7, with a tentative D call TRBD1 (5 bases). Between the trimmed V and J ends, which lost 6 bases and 0 bases, there was a span of 12 bases. Germline CDR1 reads LNHDA; CDR2 reads SQIVND (reference sequence). This CDR3 comprises 14 residues. CDR3 nucleotides: TGTGCCAGTAGCCCTACAGGTTACTCCTACGAGCAGTACTTC. Protein sequence: CASSPTGYSYEQYF.

This chain joins TRBV11-2 and TRBJ2-5; D unresolved. V was clipped by 0 bases and J by 1 base, with 12 bases between them. The CDR3 spans 16 residues. Germline CDR1 reads SGHAT; CDR2 reads FQNNGV. The CDR3 coding sequence is TGTGCCAGCAGCTTAGATCGGATGTACGCCCAAGAGACCCAGTACTTC. Encoded protein: CASSLDRMYAQETQYF.

V and J are TRBV7-3 and TRBJ1-1; no clear D gene. The length of the CDR3 is 13 residues. The V gene lost 2 bases and the J gene lost 3 bases, with 7 bases spanning the gap. CDR1 and CDR2 (germline): SGHTA, FQGTGA. DNA of the CDR3: TGTGCCAGCAGCTTATCACTGGACACTGAAGCTTTCTTT. This sequence encodes CASSLSLDTEAFF. Together with reference TRBV7-3 and TRBJ1-1, the CDR3 gives the full variable domain: GAGVSQTPSNKVTEKGKYVELRCDPISGHTALYWYRQSLGQGPEFLIYFQGTGAADDSGLPNDRFFAVRPEGSVSTLKIQRTERGDSAVYLCASSLSLDTEAFFGQGTRLTVV.

This chain connects TRBV12-5 to TRBJ1-5; D call uncertain. Trimming stripped 3 bases from V and 5 bases from J, with 8 bases between. There are 13 residues in the CDR3. CDR1 and CDR2 from the germline V gene are LGHNT and FRNRAP. CDR3 in DNA: TGTGCTAGTGGTTTAGGCGGTGATCAGCCCCAGCATTTT. Protein product: CASGLGGDQPQHF.

The chain carries TRBV5-1 and TRBJ2-7; TRBD1 agrees at 9 bases. This CDR3 has 13 residues. Germline lookup yields CDR1 SGHRS and CDR2 YFSETQ. Trimming cost V 4 bases and J 6 bases; bases outside gene matches: 5. CDR3 DNA sequence: TGCGCCAGCAGCCAAGGGACAGGGTTCGAGCAGTACTTC. It codes for CASSQGTGFEQYF. Full variable domain (missing parts from reference TRBV5-1 and TRBJ2-7): KAGVTQTPRYLIKTRGQQVTLSCSPISGHRSVSWYQQTPGQGLQFLFEYFSETQRNKGNFPGRFSGRQFSNSRSEMNVSTLELGDSALYLCASSQGTGFEQYFGPGTRLTVT.

Regarding this clone: With a much larger clone just one base away, this may be a read error. DNA for the CDR3: TGCGCCAGCAGCTTGGCCCCGGGGATGAGCACTGAAGCTTTCTTT. Protein: CASSLAPGMSTEAFF. This chain connects TRBV5-1 to TRBJ1-1, with no clear D. Trimming took 0 bases from V and 4 from J, leaving 13 bases between them. CDR1 and CDR2 (germline): SGHRS, YFSETQ. The CDR3 contains 15 residues.

As for this clone: The sample contains more than one DNA sequence encoding this CDR3. CDR3 coding DNA: TGCAGCGTGGAGACTAGCGGGACCTACAATGAGCAGTTCTTC. This codes for CSVETSGTYNEQFF. The chain joins TRBV29-1 to TRBJ2-1, with 11 bases identical to TRBD2. The junction had 3 bases not matched to a gene; V was cut back by 6 bases and J by 2 bases. Germline lookup yields CDR1 SQVTM and CDR2 ANQGSEA. CDR3 length equals 14 residues.

The chain combines TRBV9 with TRBJ2-1; 10 nucleotides align to TRBD2. There are 16 residues in the CDR3. Germline-derived CDR1 and CDR2 are SGDLS and YYNGEE. V shed 0 bases and J 7 bases; nucleotides not matched to a gene: 7. The CDR3 sequence is CASSVGGLASLNEQFF. CDR3 bases: TGTGCCAGCAGCGTAGGGGGACTAGCGAGCTTGAATGAGCAGTTCTTC.

The gene calls are TRBV9 and TRBJ2-5; D call uncertain. The CDR3 is 13 residues long. Germline lookup yields CDR1 SGDLS and CDR2 YYNGEE. Trimming removed 3 bases at V and 3 bases at J, with 9 bases between. CDR3 sequence (DNA): TGTGCCAGCAGCGCGCTCAAAGAAGAGACCCAGTACTTC. This sequence encodes CASSALKEETQYF.

Remarks on this clone: Other DNA sequences in this sample translate to the same CDR3. J is TRBJ2-2 and V is TRBV5-1; D gene ambiguous. This CDR3 region has 15 residues. CDR1 is SGHRS, CDR2 YFSETQ, per germline. Trimming left V 0 bases short and J 2 bases short, with 8 bases between. CDR3 in amino acids: CASSLDRPNTGELFF. In nucleotides, the CDR3 is TGCGCCAGCAGCTTGGACAGACCAAACACCGGGGAGCTGTTTTTT.

On this clone: Germline is not matched at one junction end, which may reflect a read error. This sample also contains other DNA sequences that code for the same CDR3. V gene TRBV18 combines with J gene TRBJ2-2; D could derive from TRBD1 or TRBD2 (5 bases each). In germline, CDR1 is KGHSH, CDR2 LQKENI. The CDR3 spans 15 residues. The CDR3: CASSPWDERTGELFF. The CDR3 bases are TGTGCCAGCTCACCTTGGGACGAGAGGACCGGGGAGCTATTTTTT.

This clone was found a few times. The CDR3 sequence is CASSGQGINQPQHF. CDR3 DNA sequence: TGTGCCAGCAGTGGACAGGGGATCAATCAGCCCCAGCATTTT. The chain couples TRBV2 to TRBJ1-5, with 8 bases lining up with TRBD1. This CDR3 spans 14 amino acids. Losses at the gene ends were 4 bases for V and 3 bases for J; bases not matched to a gene: 2. Per germline, CDR1 SNHLY and CDR2 FYNNEI.

This clone was seen more than once but under ten times. This chain links TRBV7-8 with TRBJ2-7; TRBD2 agrees at 14 bases. The trim removed 5 bases at V and 3 bases at J, leaving 6 bases unmatched. Germline V lookup: CDR1 SGHVS, CDR2 FQNEAQ. The CDR3 totals 16 residues. The CDR3 DNA is TGTGCCAGCAGCACCGGACTAGCGGGAGGAGGCTACGAGCAGTACTTC. This translates into CASSTGLAGGGYEQYF.

The rearrangement joins TRBV6-5 to TRBJ2-1; tentatively, D is TRBD2 (5 bases). The germline V and J ends were trimmed by 6 bases and 7 bases, with 13 bases remaining between them. The CDR3 runs to 13 residues. Per germline, CDR1 MNHEY and CDR2 SVGAGI. The CDR3 region is CASRTLTGNEQFF. CDR3 DNA: TGTGCCAGCAGGACGCTCACGGGAAATGAGCAGTTCTTC.

The chain employs TRBV7-2 and TRBJ2-1; 13 bases line up with TRBD2. V lost 3 bases and J lost 6; bases outside the gene matches: 2. In germline, CDR1 is SGHTA, CDR2 FQGNSA. The length of the CDR3 is 15 residues. The DNA of the CDR3 is TGTGCCAGCAGCTTGGGACTAGCGGGATCCAATGAGCAGTTCTTC. Translating gives CASSLGLAGSNEQFF.